The clone carrying this T cell receptor beta chain has at least ten counts. Its antigen is not identified. TCRdb reprocessed the reads with MiXCR, giving one entry per CDR3 protein. In the table there are 450,000 to 650,000 distinct CDR3 sequences, around 27% of which are singletons. These data come from a study of T cell repertoires in cytomegalovirus infection. Study overall: Public TCR beta signature analysis indicated the presence of both CMV infection and matching HLA type.

Overall study results and limits: HLA-C-restricted CMV clonotypes gave the most frequent clonotype in two of eight donors. Individuals carrying CMV plus the relevant HLA were identified by cumulative frequency of public TCR beta families.

The CDR3 is 17 residues long. Trimming took 4 bases from V and 4 from J; bases not matched to a gene: 14. In germline, CDR1 is SGHVS, CDR2 FQNEAQ. The V call is TRBV7-8, the J call TRBJ2-7, with 9 bases that match TRBD2. The source is a human donor in good health (CMV status not recorded). Some clones in this sample may be carry-over from other donors' samples. The material sequenced was PBMCs. The CDR3 DNA follows: TGTGCCAGCAGCTCCCGTACGGCGGGAGGGTGGCCTTACGAGCAGTACGTC. It encodes CASSSRTAGGWPYEQYV.